This T cell receptor (beta chain) was observed in a study of blood T cell repertoires in COVID-19. Study overall: The origin of the acute and convalescent COVID-19 samples was the United States, Italy and Spain. T cells, B-cell-depleted T cells, or PBMCs provided the cDNA or gDNA that served as material.

Original data processing: Cell counts per sample came from amplifying reference gene primers. TCRdb's table, derived via immunoSEQ multiplex PCR, lists solely in-frame clones and lacks some. V, J and clone size are those of that table, while D and trimming were read from the DNA. The sample gives around 17,000 clones, around 88% of which show up once; more than 10% is in the top ten. The V gene's germline CDR1 is LNHDA and CDR2 SQIVND (reference sequence). CDR3 length: 15 residues. After removal of 5 bases from V and 2 bases from J, the junction contained 8 bases not matched to a gene. What was sequenced was peripheral blood. The source of this sequence is a human donor in a cohort sampled during active COVID-19. This chain links TRBV19 with TRBJ2-5, with TRBD1 matching 7 bases. CDR3 sequence reads: CASSEIDRVQETQYF. CDR3 nucleotide sequence: TGTGCCAGTAGTGAGATCGACAGGGTACAAGAGACCCAGTACTTC.